These 18 T cell receptor beta chains were sequenced from one sample in a study of PD-L1 blockade in urothelial cancer. Profiled with immunoSEQ multiplex PCR; TCRdb holds only in-frame clones, not every one. This sample has about 41,000 clones, with 70% to 85% found just once. The starting material was PBMCs, obtained around atezolizumab (anti-PD-L1) treatment. These receptors all come from a man between 60 and 70 years old with urothelial cancer.

This chain uses TRBV7-8 with TRBJ1-3; 7 nucleotides agree with TRBD1. V gave up 5 bases and J gave up 4 bases; unmatched junction bases: 8. The CDR3 has 15 amino acids. CDR1 SGHVS and CDR2 FQNEAQ come from the germline V gene. The CDR3 reads CASSPRDRTGNTIYF. The CDR3 bases are TGTGCCAGCAGCCCACGGGACAGAACCGGAAACACCATATATTTT. Full variable domain (rest looked up from reference TRBV7-8 and TRBJ1-3): GAGVSQSPRYKVAKRGQDVALRCDPISGHVSLFWYQQALGQGPEFLTYFQNEAQLDKSGLPSDRFFAERPEGSVSTLKIQRTQQEDSAVYLCASSPRDRTGNTIYFGEGSWLTVV.

In DNA, the CDR3 is TGTGCCAGCTCATCCACTAGGGCAGGGGGCTTGAATGAGCAGTTCTTC. Translating it yields CASSSTRAGGLNEQFF. V is TRBV18 and J is TRBJ2-1; 8 bases are shared with TRBD1. This CDR3 spans 16 amino acids. Germline V gene lookup returns CDR1 KGHSH and CDR2 LQKENI. J was trimmed by 7 bases and V by 5 bases; bases with no gene match: 13.

J is TRBJ2-2 and V is TRBV9, with 8 bases fitting TRBD1. CDR1 is SGDLS, CDR2 YYNGEE, per germline. V gave up 3 bases and J gave up 0 bases; unmatched junction bases: 7. CDR3 size: 17 residues. CDR3 residues: CASSARDRSSNTGELFF. CDR3 DNA: TGTGCCAGCAGCGCCCGGGACAGGAGTTCGAACACCGGGGAGCTGTTTTTT.

The J gene is TRBJ2-5, the V gene TRBV5-1, with TRBD1 matching over 7 bases. This CDR3 contains 15 residues. CDR1 and CDR2 (germline): SGHRS, YFSETQ. V trimming: 3 bases; J trimming: 1 base; junction bases outside the gene matches: 6. The DNA for the CDR3 is TGCGCCAGCAGCTCTCGGACAGGACCCCAAGAGACCCAGTACTTC. As protein: CASSSRTGPQETQYF.

V and J are TRBV6-6 and TRBJ2-5, with 7 nucleotides matching TRBD2. The CDR3 extends over 15 amino acids. Unmatched junction bases numbered 5, after V lost 2 bases and J lost 2 bases. Per the germline V gene, CDR1 is MNHNY and CDR2 is SVGAGI (reference sequence). The CDR3 sequence: CASSYGGGGQETQYF. Here the CDR3 DNA reads TGTGCCAGCAGTTACGGCGGGGGAGGGCAAGAGACCCAGTACTTC.

This clone came up a few times. This rearrangement joins TRBV6-5 to TRBJ2-5, with 8 bases fitting TRBD2. V was clipped by 2 bases and J by 7 bases; unmatched bases: 9. Germline V gene sequence: CDR1 MNHEY, CDR2 SVGAGI. The CDR3 sequence is 15 residues long. The CDR3 DNA is TGTGCCAGCAGTTACCCAAGCGGGGGTTTCGGGACCCAGTACTTC. The encoded protein is CASSYPSGGFGTQYF.

The rearrangement uses TRBV28 and TRBJ1-1; D may be TRBD1 (6 bases). The CDR3 covers 15 residues. Between the trimmed V and J ends, which lost 6 bases and 0 bases, there was a span of 14 bases. Germline values: CDR1 MDHEN, CDR2 SYDVKM. The CDR3 spells CASSPTGRLNTEAFF. CDR3 coding DNA: TGTGCCAGCAGCCCTACAGGGCGATTGAACACTGAAGCTTTCTTT.

This clone has just one count. This rearrangement joins TRBV10-3 to TRBJ1-3; D is perhaps TRBD1 (6 bases). The CDR3 runs to 15 residues. CDR1 is ENHRY and CDR2 is SYGVKD in the germline V gene. V was trimmed by 4 bases and J by 0 bases, leaving 10 bases between them. The chain's CDR3 is CAISGQETSGNTIYF. The CDR3 coding sequence is TGTGCCATCAGTGGACAGGAAACCTCTGGAAACACCATATATTTT.

The CDR3 coding sequence is TGCGCCAGCAGCTTGATACAGGGCACAGATACGCAGTATTTT. The encoded protein is CASSLIQGTDTQYF. The chain employs TRBV5-1 and TRBJ2-3; perhaps TRBD1 as D (5 bases). The CDR3 is made up of 14 amino acids. Germline V gene data show CDR1 as SGHRS and CDR2 as YFSETQ. Trimming took 1 base from V and 1 from J, leaving 7 bases between them.

This clone was recorded only once. V usage is TRBV18 and J usage is TRBJ2-7; TRBD2 matches at 11 bases. V trimming: 6 bases; J trimming: 3 bases; junction bases outside the gene matches: 7. The CDR3 has 15 amino acids. Germline CDR1 KGHSH, CDR2 LQKENI. CDR3 sequence (DNA): TGTGCCAGCTCGCACTCTAGCGGGGGGAACTACGAGCAGTACTTC. The encoded protein is CASSHSSGGNYEQYF.

The chain uses TRBV19 and TRBJ1-2; 7 positions agree with TRBD1. This CDR3 comprises 15 residues. Germline V gene sequence: CDR1 LNHDA, CDR2 SQIVND (reference sequence). V dropped 6 bases and J dropped 3; count of bases not matched to a gene: 10. This CDR3 is CASSLNRDSDYGYTF. In DNA form, the CDR3 reads TGTGCCAGTAGCTTGAACCGGGACAGTGACTATGGCTACACCTTC.

The rearrangement joins TRBV18 to TRBJ1-1; tentatively, D is TRBD1 (5 bases). V shed 1 base and J shed 1 base, with 10 bases lying between them. The CDR3 consists of 15 residues. Germline CDR1 reads KGHSH; CDR2 reads LQKENI. The CDR3: CASSPRVQENTEAFF. The DNA of the CDR3 is TGTGCCAGCTCACCACGCGTACAGGAGAACACTGAAGCTTTCTTT.

This chain links TRBV7-8 with TRBJ1-4; the D gene is possibly TRBD1 (5 bases). This CDR3 has 14 residues. The germline V gene has CDR1 SGHVS and CDR2 FQNEAQ. The V end was cut by 3 bases, the J end by 3 bases, with 8 bases between. Here the CDR3 DNA reads TGTGCCAGCAGCTTCAGGGTGCCTAATGAAAAACTGTTTTTT. Translating it yields CASSFRVPNEKLFF. Full variable domain (outside the CDR3, taken from reference TRBV7-8 and TRBJ1-4): GAGVSQSPRYKVAKRGQDVALRCDPISGHVSLFWYQQALGQGPEFLTYFQNEAQLDKSGLPSDRFFAERPEGSVSTLKIQRTQQEDSAVYLCASSFRVPNEKLFFGSGTQLSVL.

The V gene is TRBV7-2, the J gene TRBJ1-3; D uncertain. This CDR3 spans 17 amino acids. Trimming shortened V by 1 base and J by 0 bases, and 13 bases separated the two germline ends. Germline CDR1 reads SGHTA; CDR2 reads FQGNSA. The CDR3 nucleotides read TGTGCCAGCAGCTTAGATCCCCTTAGCAACTCTGGAAACACCATATATTTT. It is translated as CASSLDPLSNSGNTIYF. Looking up the rest from reference TRBV7-2 and TRBJ1-3 gives the full variable domain: GAGVSQSPSNKVTEKGKDVELRCDPISGHTALYWYRQSLGQGLEFLIYFQGNSAPDKSGLPSDRFSAERTGGSVSTLTIQRTQQEDSAVYLCASSLDPLSNSGNTIYFGEGSWLTVV.

This chain joins TRBV18 and TRBJ1-1; D call uncertain. CDR3 length: 16 residues. CDR1 and CDR2 (germline): KGHSH, LQKENI. V was pared by 0 bases and J by 0 bases, with 11 bases between. CDR3 sequence: CASSPPSSGMNTEAFF. The CDR3 DNA sequence: TGTGCCAGCTCACCACCCTCCAGCGGTATGAACACTGAAGCTTTCTTT.

This sequence joins TRBV28 and TRBJ1-5, with D possibly being TRBD1 (5 bases). The length of the CDR3 is 16 residues. Germline loops: CDR1 MDHEN, CDR2 SYDVKM. The V end lost 1 base, the J end lost 7 bases, and 17 bases lay between the germline ends. The CDR3 region has the DNA TGTGCCAGCAGTTTATTTCTGGGGGGGGTTGGGCAGCCCCAGCATTTT. Encoded protein: CASSLFLGGVGQPQHF.

The rearrangement joins TRBV27 to TRBJ2-7; D unclear. Germline CDR1 is MNHEY and CDR2 is SMNVEV (reference sequence). This CDR3 is built from 18 residues. Deletions cut 4 bases from V and 2 bases from J, with 24 bases between. CDR3 sequence: CASSSSPPRITTPYEQYF. In DNA form, the CDR3 reads TGTGCCAGCAGTTCCTCACCCCCTAGAATTACTACGCCCTACGAGCAGTACTTC.

This clone was detected only a few times. DNA for the CDR3: TGCGCCAGCAGCCCCGGGACAGCGAACTATGGCTACACCTTC. It specifies CASSPGTANYGYTF. This chain joins TRBV10-1 and TRBJ1-2, with TRBD1 matching over 7 bases. The CDR3 has 14 residues. J gave up 2 bases and V 6 bases, and 6 bases lay outside the gene matches. The germline gives CDR1 WNHNN, CDR2 SYGVQD (reference sequence).